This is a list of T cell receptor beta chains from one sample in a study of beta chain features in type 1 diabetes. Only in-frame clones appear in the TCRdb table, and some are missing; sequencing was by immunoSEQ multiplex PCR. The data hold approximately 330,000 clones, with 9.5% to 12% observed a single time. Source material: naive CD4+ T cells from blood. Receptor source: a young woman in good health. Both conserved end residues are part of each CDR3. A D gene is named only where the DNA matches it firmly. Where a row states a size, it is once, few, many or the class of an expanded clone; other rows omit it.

DNA: TGTGCCAGCAGTTTAAATTCGGTTTTGGGCCCAGATACGCAGTATTTT
CDR3: CASSLNSVLGPDTQYF
J: TRBJ2-3
V: TRBV27
D: NA
size: few

DNA: TGTGCCAGCAGCTTAGTAGGGGGGGTCGCAAATCAGCCCCAGCATTTT
CDR3: CASSLVGGVANQPQHF
J: TRBJ1-5
V: TRBV7-9
D: NA
size: few

DNA: TGCAGTGCGAGCCCAGGGGAGACCCAGTACTTC
CDR3: CSASPGETQYF
J: TRBJ2-5
V: TRBV20-1
D: NA
size: NA

DNA: TGTGCCAGCAGCGAGAAATCCACAGGGGTTGAAACTGAAGCTTTCTTT
CDR3: CASSEKSTGVETEAFF
J: TRBJ1-1
V: TRBV7-9
D: TRBD1
size: NA

DNA: TGTGCCAGCAGTATACGGGGGTCGACAGGGATTCTAGCGGGAGGGTACTCGCAGTATTTT
CDR3: CASSIRGSTGILAGGYSQYF
J: TRBJ2-3
V: TRBV27
D: TRBD2
size: NA

DNA: TGTGCCATCAGTGAGTCGACTAGTCCCTCCTACGAGCAGTACTTC
CDR3: CAISESTSPSYEQYF
J: TRBJ2-7
V: TRBV10-3
D: NA
size: few

DNA: TGTGCCACCAGCAGCCGGGACAGGGGACTAGCGGGAGGGTATAATGAGCAGTTCTTC
CDR3: CATSSRDRGLAGGYNEQFF
J: TRBJ2-1
V: TRBV15
D: TRBD2
size: NA

DNA: TGCGCCAGCAGCCGTGGACTAGCGGGAAACACAGATACGCAGTATTTT
CDR3: CASSRGLAGNTDTQYF
J: TRBJ2-3
V: TRBV5-1
D: TRBD2
size: few

DNA: TGTGCCAGCAGTTACCGAGGACAGAACAGCAATCAGCCCCAGCATTTT
CDR3: CASSYRGQNSNQPQHF
J: TRBJ1-5
V: TRBV6-6
D: NA
size: few

DNA: TGTGCCAGCAGCTTTGAGGGAGGTCTCGAGCAGTACTTC
CDR3: CASSFEGGLEQYF
J: TRBJ2-7
V: TRBV7-9
D: NA
size: NA

DNA: TGTGCCAGCAGCTTCCTCAGCGGGACGCAAGAGACCCAGTACTTC
CDR3: CASSFLSGTQETQYF
J: TRBJ2-5
V: TRBV7-2
D: TRBD2
size: few

DNA: TGTGCCAGCAGCTTAGCCGGAGCTAACTATGGCTACACCTTC
CDR3: CASSLAGANYGYTF
J: TRBJ1-2
V: TRBV7-2
D: NA
size: few

DNA: TGCGCCAGCAGCCTCAGGGGGCGTAGAAATGAGCAGTTCTTC
CDR3: CASSLRGRRNEQFF
J: TRBJ2-1
V: TRBV5-1
D: TRBD1
size: NA

DNA: TGCAGCGTTGAAGTTACAGGGGTAGGCACTGAAGCTTTCTTT
CDR3: CSVEVTGVGTEAFF
J: TRBJ1-1
V: TRBV29-1
D: TRBD1
size: few

DNA: TGTGCCTGGAGTGAGGAAAAACTATTGAATGAGCAGTTCTTC
CDR3: CAWSEEKLLNEQFF
J: TRBJ2-1
V: TRBV30
D: NA
size: NA

DNA: TGCGCCAGCAGCTTGGAGACAGGGGAAGAGACCCAGTACTTC
CDR3: CASSLETGEETQYF
J: TRBJ2-5
V: TRBV5-1
D: TRBD1
size: few

DNA: TGTGCCAGCAGAGGGACTAGCGCCGACACCGGGGAGCTGTTTTTT
CDR3: CASRGTSADTGELFF
J: TRBJ2-2
V: TRBV2
D: TRBD2
size: NA

DNA: TGTGCCAGCAGTTGGCTCGACAGGGTGGCTGAAGCTTTCTTT
CDR3: CASSWLDRVAEAFF
J: TRBJ1-1
V: TRBV27
D: TRBD1
size: NA

DNA: TGTGCCAGCAGAGCCAATACAGGGGGCGAAGAGACCCAGTACTTC
CDR3: CASRANTGGEETQYF
J: TRBJ2-5
V: TRBV2
D: TRBD1
size: NA

DNA: TGTGCCAGCAGCTCACTAGCGGGAGTAGGCAATACGCAGTATTTT
CDR3: CASSSLAGVGNTQYF
J: TRBJ2-3
V: TRBV7-3
D: TRBD2
size: NA

DNA: TGTGCCACCAGCAGAGCCCAAGCGGGACCCTACGAGCAGTACTTC
CDR3: CATSRAQAGPYEQYF
J: TRBJ2-7
V: TRBV15
D: TRBD2
size: few

DNA: TGTGCCAGCAGCCAAGCCCCGAGGGGAGGGCTAGATACGCAGTATTTT
CDR3: CASSQAPRGGLDTQYF
J: TRBJ2-3
V: TRBV14
D: TRBD2
size: few

DNA: TGTGCCAGCAGTGTCGTATCTAGCACAGATACGCAGTATTTT
CDR3: CASSVVSSTDTQYF
J: TRBJ2-3
V: TRBV25-1
D: NA
size: NA

DNA: TGTGCCAGTAGTAAACTAAAAGCGGGAAGCTCCTACAATGAGCAGTTCTTC
CDR3: CASSKLKAGSSYNEQFF
J: TRBJ2-1
V: TRBV19
D: TRBD2
size: few

DNA: TGCGCCAGCAGCTTGGTGGGCAAGAGCTCCTACGAGCAGTACTTC
CDR3: CASSLVGKSSYEQYF
J: TRBJ2-7
V: TRBV5-1
D: NA
size: few

DNA: TGCGCCAGCAGCCACGGGGGAGGGGAAGAAAAACTGTTTTTT
CDR3: CASSHGGGEEKLFF
J: TRBJ1-4
V: TRBV4-3
D: NA
size: NA

DNA: TGTGCCAGCAGAGAACAGGGGCTGGGGACCGGGGAGCTGTTTTTT
CDR3: CASREQGLGTGELFF
J: TRBJ2-2
V: TRBV6-1
D: TRBD1
size: few

DNA: TGTGCCAGCAGTTACAGGACACAGAACACCGGGGAGCTGTTTTTT
CDR3: CASSYRTQNTGELFF
J: TRBJ2-2
V: TRBV6-6
D: NA
size: few

DNA: TGTGCCAGCACCCGGGACTCAGCCTCAGATACGCAGTATTTT
CDR3: CASTRDSASDTQYF
J: TRBJ2-3
V: TRBV18
D: NA
size: few

DNA: TGCAGCGTTGCTTCGGACAGACCTTACGAGCAGTACTTC
CDR3: CSVASDRPYEQYF
J: TRBJ2-7
V: TRBV29-1
D: NA
size: NA

DNA: TGTGCCAGCAGCTCGACAGAGCAAGAGACCCAGTACTTC
CDR3: CASSSTEQETQYF
J: TRBJ2-5
V: TRBV7-2
D: NA
size: NA

DNA: TGTGCCAGCAGTTTGTCCGGCGGGAGGCTAGGCAATGAGCAGTTCTTC
CDR3: CASSLSGGRLGNEQFF
J: TRBJ2-1
V: TRBV28
D: TRBD2
size: few

DNA: TGTGCCAGCAGTTTAATGCCGCCGGGAGGGGGGACTGAAGCTTTCTTT
CDR3: CASSLMPPGGGTEAFF
J: TRBJ1-1
V: TRBV27
D: NA
size: few

DNA: TGTGCCACCAGCACACTAGCGGGAGGGGCTTACAATGAGCAGTTCTTC
CDR3: CATSTLAGGAYNEQFF
J: TRBJ2-1
V: TRBV15
D: TRBD2
size: few

DNA: TGTGCCAGCAGATCAGGTCTCTATGGCTACACCTTC
CDR3: CASRSGLYGYTF
J: TRBJ1-2
V: TRBV28
D: NA
size: NA

DNA: TGTGCCAGCAGTTCCCTGGACAGGGTGCGCACAGATACGCAGTATTTT
CDR3: CASSSLDRVRTDTQYF
J: TRBJ2-3
V: TRBV6-6
D: TRBD1
size: few

DNA: TGTGCCAGCAGTGACTCTGGGGCTGCAAGCAATGAGCAGTTCTTC
CDR3: CASSDSGAASNEQFF
J: TRBJ2-1
V: TRBV6-4
D: NA
size: NA

DNA: TGTGCCAGCAGCGGACTAGCGGGAGCGTCCTACGAGCAGTACTTC
CDR3: CASSGLAGASYEQYF
J: TRBJ2-7
V: TRBV7-2
D: TRBD2
size: few

DNA: TGTGCCAGCAGCCCTAAGGGGACTAGCGGGAGGAATGAGCAGTTCTTC
CDR3: CASSPKGTSGRNEQFF
J: TRBJ2-1
V: TRBV13
D: TRBD2
size: NA

DNA: TGTGCCAGCAGCTTTCCCGAGGACTCCTACGAGCAGTACTTC
CDR3: CASSFPEDSYEQYF
J: TRBJ2-7
V: TRBV13
D: NA
size: NA

DNA: TGTGCCAGCAGTGAAATGACTAGCGCGCTCGCCGATACGCAGTATTTT
CDR3: CASSEMTSALADTQYF
J: TRBJ2-3
V: TRBV25-1
D: TRBD2
size: few

DNA: TGTGCCTGGAGTTCCGGACAGGGTTCCGGGGAGCTGTTTTTT
CDR3: CAWSSGQGSGELFF
J: TRBJ2-2
V: TRBV30
D: TRBD1
size: few

DNA: TGTGCCAGTGTAGCGGGAGGGCCCGGGGATGAGCAGTTCTTC
CDR3: CASVAGGPGDEQFF
J: TRBJ2-1
V: TRBV10-3
D: TRBD2
size: NA

DNA: TGTGCCAGCAGCTTGACAGGGATCTATGGCTACACCTTC
CDR3: CASSLTGIYGYTF
J: TRBJ1-2
V: TRBV5-4
D: NA
size: NA

DNA: TGTGCCAGCAGCCAGTCGGGCTCTGGGGCCAACGTCCTGACTTTC
CDR3: CASSQSGSGANVLTF
J: TRBJ2-6
V: TRBV7-9
D: NA
size: few

DNA: TGTGCCAGCAGTTTACTTGGGAGGGCCGGGCAAGAGACCCAGTACTTC
CDR3: CASSLLGRAGQETQYF
J: TRBJ2-5
V: TRBV27
D: TRBD2
size: few

DNA: TGTGCCACCCTCAGGGGCGGGAGGTATCACAACCAAGAGACCCAGTACTTC
CDR3: CATLRGGRYHNQETQYF
J: TRBJ2-5
V: TRBV9
D: TRBD2
size: few

DNA: TGTGCCAGCAGCTCGACAGGGGCAGAGACCCAGTACTTC
CDR3: CASSSTGAETQYF
J: TRBJ2-5
V: TRBV11-3
D: TRBD1
size: once

DNA: TGTGCCAGCAGCGGTATAAGCAGGGGGCGAGCTTTCTTT
CDR3: CASSGISRGRAFF
J: TRBJ1-1
V: TRBV25-1
D: TRBD1
size: few

DNA: TGTGCCAGCAGCTTCTATGCTCGGGACACTGAAGCTTTCTTT
CDR3: CASSFYARDTEAFF
J: TRBJ1-1
V: TRBV7-2
D: NA
size: few

DNA: TGTGCCTGGACAGGGGGCGGGAGTGAAGCTTTCTTT
CDR3: CAWTGGGSEAFF
J: TRBJ1-1
V: TRBV30
D: TRBD1
size: NA

DNA: TGTGCCAGCAGCCTTTATAGCAATCAGCCCCAGCATTTT
CDR3: CASSLYSNQPQHF
J: TRBJ1-5
V: TRBV14
D: NA
size: few